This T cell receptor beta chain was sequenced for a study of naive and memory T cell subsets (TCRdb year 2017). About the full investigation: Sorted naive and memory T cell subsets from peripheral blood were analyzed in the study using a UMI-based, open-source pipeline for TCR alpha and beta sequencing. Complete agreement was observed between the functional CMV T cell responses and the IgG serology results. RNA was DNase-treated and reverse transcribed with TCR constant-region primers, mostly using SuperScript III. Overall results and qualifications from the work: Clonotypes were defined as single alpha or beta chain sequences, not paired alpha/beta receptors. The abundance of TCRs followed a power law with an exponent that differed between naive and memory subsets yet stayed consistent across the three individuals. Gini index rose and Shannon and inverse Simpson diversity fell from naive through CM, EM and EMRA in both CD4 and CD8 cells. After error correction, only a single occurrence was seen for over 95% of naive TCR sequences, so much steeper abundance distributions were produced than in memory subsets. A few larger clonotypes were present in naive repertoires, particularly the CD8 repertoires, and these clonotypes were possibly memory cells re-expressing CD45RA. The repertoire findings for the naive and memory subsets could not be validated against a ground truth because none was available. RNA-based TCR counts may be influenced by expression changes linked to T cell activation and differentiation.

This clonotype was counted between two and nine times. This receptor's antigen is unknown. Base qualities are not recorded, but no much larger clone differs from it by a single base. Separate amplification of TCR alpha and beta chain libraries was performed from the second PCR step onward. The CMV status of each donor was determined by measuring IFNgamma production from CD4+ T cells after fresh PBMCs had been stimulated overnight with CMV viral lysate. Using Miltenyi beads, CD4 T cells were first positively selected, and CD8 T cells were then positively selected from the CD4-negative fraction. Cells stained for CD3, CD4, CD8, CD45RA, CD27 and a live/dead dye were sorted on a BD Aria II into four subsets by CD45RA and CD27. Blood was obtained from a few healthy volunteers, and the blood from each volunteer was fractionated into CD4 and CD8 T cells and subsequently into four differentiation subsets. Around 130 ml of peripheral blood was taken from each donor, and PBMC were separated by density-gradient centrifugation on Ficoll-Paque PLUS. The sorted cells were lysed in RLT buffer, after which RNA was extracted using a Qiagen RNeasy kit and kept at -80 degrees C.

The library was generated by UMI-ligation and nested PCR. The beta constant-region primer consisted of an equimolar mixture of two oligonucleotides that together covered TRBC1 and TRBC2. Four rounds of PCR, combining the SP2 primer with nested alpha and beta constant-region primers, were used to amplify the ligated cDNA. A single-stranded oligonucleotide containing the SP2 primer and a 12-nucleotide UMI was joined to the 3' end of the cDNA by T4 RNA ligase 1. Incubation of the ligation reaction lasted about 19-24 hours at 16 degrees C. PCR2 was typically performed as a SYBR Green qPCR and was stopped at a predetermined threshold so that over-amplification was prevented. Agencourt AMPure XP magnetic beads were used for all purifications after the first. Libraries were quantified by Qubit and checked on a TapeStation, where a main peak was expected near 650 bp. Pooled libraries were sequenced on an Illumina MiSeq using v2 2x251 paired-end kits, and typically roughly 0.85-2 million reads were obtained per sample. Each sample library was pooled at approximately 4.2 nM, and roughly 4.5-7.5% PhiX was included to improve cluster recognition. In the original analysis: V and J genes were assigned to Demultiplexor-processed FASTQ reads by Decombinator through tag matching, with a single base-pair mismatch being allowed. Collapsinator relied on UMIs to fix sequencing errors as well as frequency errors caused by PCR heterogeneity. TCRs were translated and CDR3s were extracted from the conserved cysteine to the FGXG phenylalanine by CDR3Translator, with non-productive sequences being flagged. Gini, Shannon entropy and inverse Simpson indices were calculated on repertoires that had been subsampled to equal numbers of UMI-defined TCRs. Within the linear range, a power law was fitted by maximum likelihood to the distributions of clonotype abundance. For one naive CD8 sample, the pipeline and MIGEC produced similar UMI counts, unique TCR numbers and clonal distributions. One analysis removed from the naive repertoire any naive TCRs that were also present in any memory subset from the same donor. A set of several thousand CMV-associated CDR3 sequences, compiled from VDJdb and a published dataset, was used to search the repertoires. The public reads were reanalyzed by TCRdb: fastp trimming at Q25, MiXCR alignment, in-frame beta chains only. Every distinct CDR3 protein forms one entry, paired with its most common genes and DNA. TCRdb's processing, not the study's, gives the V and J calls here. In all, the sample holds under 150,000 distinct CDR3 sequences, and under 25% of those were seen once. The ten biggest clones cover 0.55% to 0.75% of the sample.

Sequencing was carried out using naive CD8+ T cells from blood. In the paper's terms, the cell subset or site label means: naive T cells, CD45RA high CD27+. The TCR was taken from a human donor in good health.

CDR3 region: CASGLGGEQYF. The nucleotide sequence is TGTGCCAGCGGCCTAGGTGGGGAGCAGTACTTC. The chain is assembled from TRBV6-2 or TRBV6-3 and TRBJ2-7; the D gene assignment is ambiguous. V drops 8 bases and J drops 7 bases, leaving 12 bases in between. The germline V gene sets CDR1 to MNHEY and CDR2 to SVGEGT. Reading from cysteine to phenylalanine, the CDR3 counts 11 amino acids. The kept DNA is CDR3 alone, 33 bases in frame from the first base.